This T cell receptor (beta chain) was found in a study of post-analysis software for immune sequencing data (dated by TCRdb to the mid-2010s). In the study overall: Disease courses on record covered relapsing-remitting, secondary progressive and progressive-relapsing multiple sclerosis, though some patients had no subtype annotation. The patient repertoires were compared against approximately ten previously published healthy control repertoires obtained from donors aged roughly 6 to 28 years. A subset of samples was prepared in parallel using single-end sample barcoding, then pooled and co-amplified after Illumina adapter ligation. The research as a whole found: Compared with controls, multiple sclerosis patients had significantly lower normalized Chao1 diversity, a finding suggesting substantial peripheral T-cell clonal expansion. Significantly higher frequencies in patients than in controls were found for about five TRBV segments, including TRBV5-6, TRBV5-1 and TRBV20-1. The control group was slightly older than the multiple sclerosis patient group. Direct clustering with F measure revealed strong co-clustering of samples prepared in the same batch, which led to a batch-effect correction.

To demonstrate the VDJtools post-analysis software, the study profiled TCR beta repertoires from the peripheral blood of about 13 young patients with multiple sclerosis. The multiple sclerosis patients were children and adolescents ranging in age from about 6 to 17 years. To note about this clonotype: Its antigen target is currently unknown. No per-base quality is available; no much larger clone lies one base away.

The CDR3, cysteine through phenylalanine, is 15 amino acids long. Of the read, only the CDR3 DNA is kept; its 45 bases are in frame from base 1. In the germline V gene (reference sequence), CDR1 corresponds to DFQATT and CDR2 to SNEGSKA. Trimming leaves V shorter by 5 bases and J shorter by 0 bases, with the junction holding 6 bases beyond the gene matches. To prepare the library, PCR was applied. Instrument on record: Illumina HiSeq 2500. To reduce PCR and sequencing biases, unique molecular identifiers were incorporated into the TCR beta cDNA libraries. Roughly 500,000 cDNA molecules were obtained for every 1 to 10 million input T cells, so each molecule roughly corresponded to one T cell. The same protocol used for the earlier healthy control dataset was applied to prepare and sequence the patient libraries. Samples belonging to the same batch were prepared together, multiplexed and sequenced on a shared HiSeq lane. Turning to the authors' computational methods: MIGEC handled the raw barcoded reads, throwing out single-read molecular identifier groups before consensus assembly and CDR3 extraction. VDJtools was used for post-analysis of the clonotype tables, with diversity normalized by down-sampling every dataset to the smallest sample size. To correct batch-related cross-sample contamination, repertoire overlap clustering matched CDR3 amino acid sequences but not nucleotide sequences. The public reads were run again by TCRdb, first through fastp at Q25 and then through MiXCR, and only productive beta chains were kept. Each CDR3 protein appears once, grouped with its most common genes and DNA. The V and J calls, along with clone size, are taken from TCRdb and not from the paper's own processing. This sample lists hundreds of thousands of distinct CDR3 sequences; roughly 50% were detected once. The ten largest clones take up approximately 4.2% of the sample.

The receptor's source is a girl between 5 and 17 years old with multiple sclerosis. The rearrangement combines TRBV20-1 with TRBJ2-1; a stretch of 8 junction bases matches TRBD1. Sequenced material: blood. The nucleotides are TGCAGTGCTGAAAAAACAGGGGGCTCCTACAATGAGCAGTTCTTC. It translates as CSAEKTGGSYNEQFF.